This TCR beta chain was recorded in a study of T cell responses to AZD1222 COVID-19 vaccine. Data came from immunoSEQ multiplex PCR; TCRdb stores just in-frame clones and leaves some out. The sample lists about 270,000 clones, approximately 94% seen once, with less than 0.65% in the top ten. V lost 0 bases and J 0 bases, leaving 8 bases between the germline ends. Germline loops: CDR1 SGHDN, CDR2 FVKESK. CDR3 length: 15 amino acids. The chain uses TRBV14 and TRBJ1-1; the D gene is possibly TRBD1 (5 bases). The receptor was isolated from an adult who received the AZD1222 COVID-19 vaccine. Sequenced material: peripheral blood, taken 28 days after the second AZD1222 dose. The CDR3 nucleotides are TGTGCCAGCAGCCAAGATTCAGGGATGAACACTGAAGCTTTCTTT. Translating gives CASSQDSGMNTEAFF.